Each of the 27 T cell receptor beta chains below was sequenced from the same sample in a study of blood T cell repertoires in COVID-19 (dated by TCRdb to the early 2020s). The library came from the immunoSEQ multiplex PCR assay. TCRdb mirrors the immuneACCESS table, restricted to in-frame sequences. Some clones are absent from its copies; in checked studies, under half trace to an unresolved V gene, and the reason for the others is unknown. The sample records over 250,000 clones, 75% to 95% of which are singletons. About 2.5% of the sample is held by the ten biggest clonotypes. The specimen sequenced was peripheral blood. The receptors shown here come from a person under 35 with COVID-19, enrolled during active disease.

This chain joins TRBV7-9 and TRBJ1-4; 9 bases are shared with TRBD1. Germline V gene data show CDR1 as SEHNR and CDR2 as FQNEAQ (reference sequence). V gave up 2 bases and J gave up 8 bases; unmatched junction bases: 6. This CDR3 is built from 15 residues. The CDR3 here is CASSLTDRGREKLFF. The CDR3 nucleotides read TGTGCCAGCAGCTTAACTGACAGGGGGAGAGAAAAACTGTTTTTT.

On this clone itself: The same CDR3 can be traced to other DNA sequences in this sample. CDR3 loop: CASSLSGLAGSYEQYF. The CDR3, as DNA: TGTGCCAGCAGTTTATCTGGACTAGCGGGCTCCTACGAGCAGTACTTC. The rearrangement uses TRBV27 and TRBJ2-7; 11 bases fit TRBD2. The CDR3 is 16 amino acids. V lost 0 bases, J lost 0 bases, and 1 base stayed unmatched. Germline assignment: CDR1 MNHEY and CDR2 SMNVEV (reference sequence).

The chain links TRBV25-1 to TRBJ1-3, with D perhaps TRBD1 (6 bases). Germline CDR1 and CDR2: MGHDK and SYGVNS. The germline V and J ends were trimmed by 0 bases and 3 bases, with 12 bases remaining between them. This CDR3 has 16 amino acids. The CDR3 here is CASSEYGGAHGNTIYF. The CDR3, as DNA: TGTGCCAGCAGTGAATATGGGGGGGCGCATGGAAACACCATATATTTT.

J is TRBJ2-7 and V is TRBV6-5; 7 bases line up with TRBD1. The CDR3 covers 15 residues. The germline V gene has CDR1 MNHEY and CDR2 SVGAGI. V trimming: 5 bases; J trimming: 0 bases; junction bases outside the gene matches: 7. The CDR3 is CASSMGQLSSYEQYF. The CDR3 nucleotides read TGTGCCAGCAGTATGGGACAGCTAAGCTCCTACGAGCAGTACTTC.

Here the CDR3 DNA reads TGTGCCAGCAGTTTATATCTAGCGGGAGGGGCCTACGAGCAGTACTTC. Translating it yields CASSLYLAGGAYEQYF. The chain carries TRBV28 and TRBJ2-7; 12 nucleotides line up with TRBD2. The ends lost 1 base at V and 2 bases at J; junction bases unmatched: 3. The CDR3 extends over 16 amino acids. In germline, CDR1 is MDHEN, CDR2 SYDVKM.

The chain carries TRBV7-2 and TRBJ1-6; a weak D match, TRBD1 (6 bases). The CDR3 is 15 residues long. The germline V and J ends were trimmed by 2 bases and 4 bases, with 9 bases remaining between them. The germline gives CDR1 SGHTA, CDR2 FQGNSA. The chain's CDR3 is CASSLQQGYNSPLHF. CDR3 sequence (DNA): TGTGCCAGCAGCTTACAACAGGGATATAATTCACCCCTCCACTTT. Drawing the rest from reference TRBV7-2 and TRBJ1-6, the complete variable domain is GAGVSQSPSNKVTEKGKDVELRCDPISGHTALYWYRQSLGQGLEFLIYFQGNSAPDKSGLPSDRFSAERTGGSVSTLTIQRTQQEDSAVYLCASSLQQGYNSPLHFGNGTRLTVT.

The chain recombines TRBV7-9 with TRBJ1-1, with TRBD1 identical over 9 bases. The V gene end was trimmed by 4 bases and the J gene end by 3 bases; junction bases not matched to a gene: 6. Germline V gene data show CDR1 as SEHNR and CDR2 as FQNEAQ (reference sequence). CDR3 size: 15 residues. DNA of the CDR3: TGTGCCAGCAGCTCACAGGGGGCCGTACACACTGAAGCTTTCTTT. Amino acids: CASSSQGAVHTEAFF.

The rearrangement joins TRBV9 to TRBJ2-3; D uncertain. Trimming left V 3 bases short and J 0 bases short, with 14 bases between. Germline lookup yields CDR1 SGDLS and CDR2 YYNGEE. The CDR3 loop spans 16 amino acids. The CDR3 nucleotides read TGTGCCAGCAGCGCTCTTCCTGTTACTAGCACAGATACGCAGTATTTT. Its translation: CASSALPVTSTDTQYF.

The chain couples TRBV18 to TRBJ2-5, with 14 bases identical to TRBD2. CDR1 KGHSH and CDR2 LQKENI come from the germline V gene. V dropped 0 bases and J dropped 5; count of bases not matched to a gene: 11. This CDR3 has 19 residues. CDR3 sequence reads: CASSPPGTSGRDPQETQYF. The DNA of the CDR3 is TGTGCCAGCTCACCACCCGGGACTAGCGGGAGAGACCCGCAGGAGACCCAGTACTTC.

This sequence joins TRBV29-1 and TRBJ2-7, with 8 positions matching TRBD2. The CDR3 has 15 amino acids. Trimming removed 6 bases from V and 3 bases from J; junction bases left unmatched: 13. The germline V gene has CDR1 SQVTM and CDR2 ANQGSEA. Here the CDR3 reads CSVLGVGGRYYEQYF. CDR3 nucleotides: TGCAGCGTCCTAGGAGTGGGCGGGAGGTACTACGAGCAGTACTTC.

This clone came up once. The chain couples TRBV28 to TRBJ1-1; D remains ambiguous. Between the trimmed V and J ends, which lost 8 bases and 5 bases, there was a span of 6 bases. This CDR3 is built from 10 residues. Germline loops: CDR1 MDHEN, CDR2 SYDVKM. As DNA, the CDR3 is TGTGCCAGCTCGGAGACTGAAGCTTTCTTT. Translated: CASSETEAFF.

V is TRBV10-3 and J is TRBJ2-5; 7 positions match TRBD2. This CDR3 spans 15 amino acids. CDR1 and CDR2 (germline): ENHRY, SYGVKD. Trimming removed 2 bases from V and 1 base from J; junction bases left unmatched: 4. This CDR3 reads CAISEQSGGQETQYF. In nucleotides, the CDR3 is TGTGCCATCAGTGAGCAATCGGGAGGCCAAGAGACCCAGTACTTC.

V is TRBV5-1 and J is TRBJ2-5; TRBD2 is a possible D gene (5 bases). Germline CDR1 is SGHRS and CDR2 is YFSETQ. CDR3 length equals 15 residues. V was cut by 0 bases and J by 4 bases, with 13 bases left in between. Here the CDR3 DNA reads TGCGCCAGCAGCTTGGGACTGGGAGTCACAGAGACCCAGTACTTC. Protein product: CASSLGLGVTETQYF. Looking up the rest from reference TRBV5-1 and TRBJ2-5 gives the full variable domain: KAGVTQTPRYLIKTRGQQVTLSCSPISGHRSVSWYQQTPGQGLQFLFEYFSETQRNKGNFPGRFSGRQFSNSRSEMNVSTLELGDSALYLCASSLGLGVTETQYFGPGTRLLVL.

The chain is built from TRBV7-2 and TRBJ2-2; 9 nucleotides line up with TRBD2. This CDR3 region has 18 residues. CDR1 is SGHTA, CDR2 FQGNSA, per germline. Trimming at V came to 5 bases and at J to 2 bases, leaving 12 bases not matched to a gene. The CDR3 is CASSGSVLAGRNTGELFF. The CDR3 DNA reads TGTGCCAGCAGCGGGAGCGTACTAGCGGGCCGAAACACCGGGGAGCTGTTTTTT.

This chain joins TRBV11-3 and TRBJ1-5, with 7 bases identical to TRBD1. This CDR3 is built from 14 residues. V was clipped by 2 bases and J by 7 bases; unmatched bases: 5. Per germline, CDR1 SGHNT and CDR2 YENEEA. In DNA form, the CDR3 reads TGTGCCAGCAGCTTACGACAGGGCCGACAGCCCCAGCATTTT. This gives the protein CASSLRQGRQPQHF.

The rearrangement joins TRBV27 to TRBJ2-5; the match to TRBD2 covers 12 bases. Unmatched junction bases numbered 10, after V lost 6 bases and J lost 5 bases. The CDR3 spans 16 residues. CDR1 MNHEY and CDR2 SMNVEV come from the germline V gene (reference sequence). The CDR3 reads CASSRRTSGNGETQYF. The CDR3 DNA sequence: TGTGCCAGCAGCCGAAGGACTAGCGGGAACGGGGAGACCCAGTACTTC.

This rearrangement joins TRBV6-5 to TRBJ1-1; D is perhaps TRBD1 (5 bases). V lost 4 bases and J 7 bases, leaving 10 bases between the germline ends. The V gene's germline CDR1 is MNHEY and CDR2 SVGAGI. CDR3 length: 12 residues. This CDR3 reads CASSSDRIEAFF. CDR3 nucleotides: TGTGCCAGCAGTTCCGACAGAATTGAAGCTTTCTTT.

The V call is TRBV24-1, the J call TRBJ2-1, with 7 bases that match TRBD1. The CDR3 spans 14 residues. Germline values: CDR1 KGHDR, CDR2 SFDVKD. V gave up 4 bases and J gave up 3 bases; unmatched junction bases: 2. In DNA form, the CDR3 reads TGTGCCACCAGTGACGGGGACAGCTACAATGAGCAGTTCTTC. It translates to CATSDGDSYNEQFF.

The CDR3 DNA reads as TGTGCCAGCAGGGGTCCGGGACTAGCGCCTTTACGCTCCTACAATGAGCAGTTCTTC. Its protein is CASRGPGLAPLRSYNEQFF. This chain uses TRBV5-8 with TRBJ2-1; 10 nucleotides align to TRBD2. Germline V CDR1 and CDR2: SGHTS, YDEGEE. This CDR3 region has 19 residues. J gave up 0 bases and V 5 bases, and 14 bases lay outside the gene matches.

The J gene is TRBJ1-4, the V gene TRBV29-1; the match to TRBD1 covers 8 bases. This CDR3 has 14 residues. CDR1 SQVTM and CDR2 ANQGSEA come from the germline V gene. V lost 4 bases, J lost 6 bases, and 7 bases stayed unmatched. Here the CDR3 reads CSVVIRGHDEKLFF. In nucleotides, the CDR3 is TGCAGCGTTGTGATCAGGGGGCATGATGAAAAACTGTTTTTT.

The V call is TRBV13, the J call TRBJ1-6; D not resolved. Trimming took 5 bases from V and 7 from J, leaving 9 bases between them. The CDR3 totals 13 residues. The germline V gene has CDR1 PRHDT and CDR2 FYEKMQ (reference sequence). The CDR3 here is CASSRTVNSPLHF. The CDR3 nucleotides read TGTGCCAGCAGCCGAACAGTGAATTCACCCCTCCACTTT.

This clone has more than one count but fewer than ten. The chain uses TRBV24-1 and TRBJ2-1; maybe TRBD2 (6 bases). This CDR3 is built from 15 residues. V shed 7 bases and J shed 8 bases, with 20 bases lying between them. Germline CDR1 reads KGHDR; CDR2 reads SFDVKD. Written as DNA, the CDR3 is TGTGCCACCAGGCGCGGGAAGGGGCAGCGCGATGAGCAGTTCTTC. Its translation is CATRRGKGQRDEQFF.

The chain joins TRBV12-3 or TRBV12-4 to TRBJ1-1; no clear D. The CDR3 totals 13 residues. Trimming took 7 bases from V and 3 from J, leaving 12 bases between them. Written as DNA, the CDR3 is TGTGCCAGCACCAAGCAACGGTACACTGAAGCTTTCTTT. This translates into CASTKQRYTEAFF.

The chain has TRBV5-1 and TRBJ1-1; 8 bases are a match to TRBD1. Per the germline V gene, CDR1 is SGHRS and CDR2 is YFSETQ. The CDR3 sequence is 17 residues long. The ends lost 4 bases at V and 0 bases at J; junction bases unmatched: 11. The CDR3 spells CASSPQGQGVMNTEAFF. DNA for the CDR3: TGCGCCAGCAGCCCCCAAGGACAGGGCGTCATGAACACTGAAGCTTTCTTT.

The chain couples TRBV12-3 or TRBV12-4 to TRBJ2-7; a weak D match, TRBD2 (5 bases). V dropped 5 bases and J dropped 7 bases, with 15 bases sitting between them. The CDR3 extends over 13 amino acids. CDR3 sequence reads: CASSAGYSGEQYF. The CDR3, as DNA: TGTGCCAGCAGTGCCGGGTATTCGGGGGAGCAGTACTTC.

The chain carries TRBV6-5 and TRBJ2-7, with a possible D match to TRBD1 (5 bases). The CDR3 has 15 residues. Germline CDR1 MNHEY, CDR2 SVGAGI. The ends were cut back, 0 bases at V and 4 bases at J, with 13 bases in the middle. In DNA, the CDR3 is TGTGCCAGCAGTTACTCGAGGCAGGGTGATTACGAGCAGTACTTC. Translation gives CASSYSRQGDYEQYF.

V usage is TRBV5-5 and J usage is TRBJ1-1, with unresolved D. CDR3 length: 14 amino acids. Germline V gene lookup returns CDR1 SGHKS and CDR2 YYEKEE (reference sequence). V dropped 1 base and J dropped 3 bases, with 10 bases sitting between them. The CDR3, as DNA: TGTGCCAGCAGCTTGTGGGGAGTAGACACTGAAGCTTTCTTT. Its protein is CASSLWGVDTEAFF.